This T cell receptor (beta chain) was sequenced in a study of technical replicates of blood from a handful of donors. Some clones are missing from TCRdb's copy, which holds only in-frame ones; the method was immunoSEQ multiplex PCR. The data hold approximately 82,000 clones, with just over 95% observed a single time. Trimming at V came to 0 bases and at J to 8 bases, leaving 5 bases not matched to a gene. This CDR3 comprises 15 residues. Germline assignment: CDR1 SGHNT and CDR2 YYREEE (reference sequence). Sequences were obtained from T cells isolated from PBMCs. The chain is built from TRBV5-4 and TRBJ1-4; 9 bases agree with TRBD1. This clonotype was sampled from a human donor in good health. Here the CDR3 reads CASSLGTGAREKLFF. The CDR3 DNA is TGTGCCAGCAGCTTGGGGACAGGGGCTAGGGAAAAACTGTTTTTT.